This record concerns one T cell receptor (beta chain) sequence. TCRdb keeps only in-frame clones here, not all; method: immunoSEQ multiplex PCR. Seen here are some 2,000 clones, under 90% observed once, and the top ten hold over 8%. The data were obtained in a study of brain metastases from non-small cell lung cancer. The sequence was collected from a donor at least 40 years old with non-small cell lung cancer. Sequenced material: tumor-adjacent normal tissue.

The CDR3 sequence: CASSPGTSETETQYF. The CDR3 nucleotides are TGTGCCAGCAGCCCTGGGACTAGCGAAACGGAGACCCAGTACTTC. The V call is TRBV11-3, the J call TRBJ2-5, with 10 bases lining up with TRBD2. The V and J ends lost 5 bases and 5 bases, in that order; junction bases with no gene match: 8. CDR1 and CDR2 (germline): SGHNT, YENEEA. The CDR3 has 15 residues.